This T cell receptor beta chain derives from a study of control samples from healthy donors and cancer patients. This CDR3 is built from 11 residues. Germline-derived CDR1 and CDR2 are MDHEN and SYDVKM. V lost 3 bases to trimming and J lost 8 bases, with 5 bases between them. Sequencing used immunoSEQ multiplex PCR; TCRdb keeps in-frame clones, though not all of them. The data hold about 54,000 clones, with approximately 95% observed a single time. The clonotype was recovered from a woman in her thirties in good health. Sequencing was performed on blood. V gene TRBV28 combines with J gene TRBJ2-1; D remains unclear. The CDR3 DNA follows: TGTGCCAGCAGTTTTACAGATGAGCAGTTCTTC. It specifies CASSFTDEQFF.